Listed below are T cell receptor beta chains from one sample, sequenced in a study of cytomegalovirus exposure and HLA in healthy donors. This table comes from immunoSEQ multiplex PCR, and its TCRdb copy is limited to in-frame clones, with some not included. The repertoire has 100,000 to 120,000 clones, 70% to 90% of them found once; the top ten carry more than 1.4%. Sequenced sample: PBMCs. Source of these receptors: a woman aged 25 to 45 in good health and CMV-seropositive. The CDR3 runs from the conserved cysteine through the conserved F or W. A D gene is named only where the DNA matches it firmly. The listing skips clone size in some rows; elsewhere it reads once, few, many or a size class.

.,TRBD2,TRBV9,TRBJ2-1,TGTGCCAGCAGCGTAGGGGGAGGGAGCTCCTACAATGAGCAGTTCTTC,CASSVGGGSSYNEQFF
.,TRBD1,TRBV7-3,TRBJ2-3,TGTGCCAGCAGCACAGGGGGCGCAGATACGCAGTATTTT,CASSTGGADTQYF
medium-sized,.,TRBV6-6,TRBJ1-2,TGTGCCAGCAGCGTAGACAGGCCTGATGGCTACACCTTC,CASSVDRPDGYTF
.,.,TRBV28,TRBJ1-1,TGTGCCAGCTTAACTCTTGGTCAGGGAGGTTTCGGGACTGAAGCTTTCTTT,CASLTLGQGGFGTEAFF
.,.,TRBV6-6,TRBJ2-3,TGTGCCAGCGGGGGAGGGGGGCCTAGTGGCACAGATACGCAGTATTTT,CASGGGGPSGTDTQYF
once,.,TRBV7-2,TRBJ1-2,TGTGCCAGCAGCACTCAAACAGGGCCTGGACGTGGCTACACCTTC,CASSTQTGPGRGYTF
.,TRBD1,TRBV29-1,TRBJ1-1,TGCAGCGTTGCAGGGGGGACGGGTAACACTGAAGCTTTCTTT,CSVAGGTGNTEAFF
.,TRBD1,TRBV27,TRBJ1-5,TGTGCCAGCAGCCTAGACAGGGGGTCAGGACAGCCCCAGCATTTT,CASSLDRGSGQPQHF
once,TRBD1,TRBV4-2,TRBJ1-4,TGTGCCAGCAGCCAGCCGGACAGGGTGGATGAAAAACTGTTTTTT,CASSQPDRVDEKLFF
.,.,TRBV13,TRBJ2-7,TGTGCCAGCAGCCCGCGGTTAGAGAGCGGCTACGAGCAGTACTTC,CASSPRLESGYEQYF
few,TRBD2,TRBV7-9,TRBJ2-7,TGTGCCAGCAGCCTCATGGGGACTAGCGGCTACGAGCAGTACTTC,CASSLMGTSGYEQYF
.,TRBD1,TRBV29-1,TRBJ1-2,TGCAGCGTTGAAAGACAGGGAAGTGGCTACACCTTC,CSVERQGSGYTF
.,.,TRBV5-1,TRBJ1-1,TGCGCCAGCAGTCAACTGATGAACACTGAAGCTTTCTTT,CASSQLMNTEAFF
once,TRBD1,TRBV6-1,TRBJ1-5,TGTGCCACTAAAGGGACAGGACGCCCCAATCAGCCCCAGCATTTT,CATKGTGRPNQPQHF
.,.,TRBV5-4,TRBJ1-2,TGTGCCAGCAGCTTGGAGACAGGCGAGGGTGGCTACACCTTC,CASSLETGEGGYTF
.,.,TRBV28,TRBJ1-5,TGTGCCAGCAGTTTATTGTCCGACAGGAATCAGCCCCAGCATTTT,CASSLLSDRNQPQHF
.,.,TRBV5-1,TRBJ2-1,TGCGCCAGCAGCCCAACAGGGAAAACGGGGAATGAGCAGTTCTTC,CASSPTGKTGNEQFF
.,TRBD2,TRBV10-3,TRBJ2-5,TGTGCCATCAGCGATGCCCCGGGAGGGGAAGAGACCCAGTACTTC,CAISDAPGGEETQYF
.,TRBD2,TRBV4-3,TRBJ2-3,TGCGCCAGCAGCCAAGAAGCAACTAGCGGGAGTGGGTCCACAGATACGCAGTATTTT,CASSQEATSGSGSTDTQYF
.,.,TRBV28,TRBJ1-4,TGTGCCAGCAGTTTGATTGACACATCTAATGAAAAACTGTTTTTT,CASSLIDTSNEKLFF
.,.,TRBV7-9,TRBJ1-5,TGTGCCAGCAGCTTCACAGCCAATCAGCCCCAGCATTTT,CASSFTANQPQHF
once,TRBD1,TRBV5-4,TRBJ2-5,TGTGCCAGCAGCTTGGCACAGGGGGCACGAGAGACCCAGTACTTC,CASSLAQGARETQYF
.,TRBD1,TRBV5-6,TRBJ1-2,TGTGCCAGCAGCGTGACAGGGGAGAGGAGCTATGGCTACACCTTC,CASSVTGERSYGYTF
.,.,TRBV4-1,TRBJ1-3,TGCGCCAGCAGCCCTGAGGGCGTGTCTGGAAACACCATATATTTT,CASSPEGVSGNTIYF
few,.,TRBV5-6,TRBJ1-5,TGTGCCAGCAGCTATGAGCGGGGACAGCCCCAGCATTTT,CASSYERGQPQHF
.,TRBD1,TRBV4-3,TRBJ2-1,TGCGCCAGCAGCCAAGAAGACAGGGGAGGCTACAATGAGCAGTTCTTC,CASSQEDRGGYNEQFF
.,TRBD2,TRBV6-1,TRBJ2-2,TGTGCCAGCGGGGGGAGGGTCGGGGAGCTGTTTTTT,CASGGRVGELFF
.,.,TRBV6-5,TRBJ1-5,TGTGCCAGCAGTTACTCTGCCAGGGTGAGCAATCAGCCCCAGCATTTT,CASSYSARVSNQPQHF